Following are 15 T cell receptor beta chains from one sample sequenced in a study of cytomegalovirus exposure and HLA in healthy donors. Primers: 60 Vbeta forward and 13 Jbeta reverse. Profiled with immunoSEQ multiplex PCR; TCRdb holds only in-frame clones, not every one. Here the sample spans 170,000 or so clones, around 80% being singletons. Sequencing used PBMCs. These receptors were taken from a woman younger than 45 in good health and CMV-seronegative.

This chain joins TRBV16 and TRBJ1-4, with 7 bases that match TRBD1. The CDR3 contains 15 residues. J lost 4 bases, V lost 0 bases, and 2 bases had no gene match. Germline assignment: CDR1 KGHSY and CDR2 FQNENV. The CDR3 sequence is CASSQSGQVNEKLFF. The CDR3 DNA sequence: TGTGCCAGCAGCCAATCCGGACAGGTTAATGAAAAACTGTTTTTT.

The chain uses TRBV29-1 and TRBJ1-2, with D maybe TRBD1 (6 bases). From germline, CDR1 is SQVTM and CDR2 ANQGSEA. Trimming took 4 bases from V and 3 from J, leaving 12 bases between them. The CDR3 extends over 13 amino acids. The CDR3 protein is CSVVAGADYGYTF. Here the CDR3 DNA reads TGCAGCGTTGTAGCAGGGGCTGACTATGGCTACACCTTC.

This chain's CDR3 is CAISGRVGYEQYF. CDR3 in DNA: TGTGCCATCTCTGGCAGGGTAGGATACGAGCAGTACTTC. The chain carries TRBV10-3 and TRBJ2-7; D may be TRBD1 (5 bases). Germline V gives CDR1 ENHRY, CDR2 SYGVKD. The CDR3 spans 13 residues. The V gene lost 8 bases and the J gene lost 4 bases, with 15 bases spanning the gap.

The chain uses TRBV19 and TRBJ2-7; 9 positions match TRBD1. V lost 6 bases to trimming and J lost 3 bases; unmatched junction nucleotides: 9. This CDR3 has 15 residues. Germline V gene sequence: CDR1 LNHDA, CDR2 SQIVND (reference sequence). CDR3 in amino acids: CASSTGTGFFYEQYF. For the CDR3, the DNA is TGTGCCAGTAGCACCGGGACAGGGTTTTTCTACGAGCAGTACTTC.

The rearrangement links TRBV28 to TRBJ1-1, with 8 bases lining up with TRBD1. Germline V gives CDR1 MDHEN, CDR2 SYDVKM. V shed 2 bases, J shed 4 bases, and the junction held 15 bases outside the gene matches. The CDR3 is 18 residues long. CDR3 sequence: CASSLTLFRGRGPTEAFF. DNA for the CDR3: TGTGCCAGCAGTTTAACCTTATTCCGGGGCAGGGGGCCCACTGAAGCTTTCTTT. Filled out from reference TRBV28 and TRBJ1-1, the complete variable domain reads DVKVTQSSRYLVKRTGEKVFLECVQDMDHENMFWYRQDPGLGLRLIYFSYDVKMKEKGDIPEGYSVSREKKERFSLILESASTNQTSMYLCASSLTLFRGRGPTEAFFGQGTRLTVV.

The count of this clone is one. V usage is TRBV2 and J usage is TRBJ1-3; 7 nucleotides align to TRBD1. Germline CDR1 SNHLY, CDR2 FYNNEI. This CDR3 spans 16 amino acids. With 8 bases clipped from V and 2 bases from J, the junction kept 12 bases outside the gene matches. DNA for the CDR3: TGTGCCAGCGGGGACAGTAGGACACTAACTGGAAACACCATATATTTT. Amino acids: CASGDSRTLTGNTIYF.

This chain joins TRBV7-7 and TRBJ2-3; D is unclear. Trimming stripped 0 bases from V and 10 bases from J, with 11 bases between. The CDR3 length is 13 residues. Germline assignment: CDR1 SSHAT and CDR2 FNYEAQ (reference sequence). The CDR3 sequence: CASSLAEADAQYF. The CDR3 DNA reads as TGTGCCAGCAGCTTAGCAGAGGCCGATGCGCAGTATTTT. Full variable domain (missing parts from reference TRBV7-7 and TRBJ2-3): GAGVSQSPRYKVTKRGQDVTLRCDPISSHATLYWYQQALGQGPEFLTYFNYEAQPDKSGLPSDRFSAERPEGSISTLTIQRTEQRDSAMYRCASSLAEADAQYFGPGTRLTVL.

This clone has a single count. The CDR3, as DNA: TGTGCCAGCAGCCTGGTTGGGGGGGCGCTTACTTCCAACGAGCAGTACTTC. Protein product: CASSLVGGALTSNEQYF. The chain is built from TRBV7-2 and TRBJ2-7; D perhaps matches TRBD2 (7 bases). Trimming took 5 bases from V and 5 from J, leaving 25 bases between them. Germline V CDR1 and CDR2: SGHTA, FQGNSA. CDR3 length equals 17 residues.

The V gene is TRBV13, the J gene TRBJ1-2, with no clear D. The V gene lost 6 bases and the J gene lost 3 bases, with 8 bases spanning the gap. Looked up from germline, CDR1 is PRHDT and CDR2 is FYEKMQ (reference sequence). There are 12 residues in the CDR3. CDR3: CASSLADYGYTF. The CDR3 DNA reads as TGTGCCAGCAGTCTGGCTGACTATGGCTACACCTTC.

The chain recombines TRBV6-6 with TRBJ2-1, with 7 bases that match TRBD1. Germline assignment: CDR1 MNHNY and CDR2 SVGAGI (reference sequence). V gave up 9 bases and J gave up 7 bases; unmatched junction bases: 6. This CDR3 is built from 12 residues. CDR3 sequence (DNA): TGTGCCAGTGGACAGGATGGGAATGAGCAGTTCTTC. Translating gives CASGQDGNEQFF.

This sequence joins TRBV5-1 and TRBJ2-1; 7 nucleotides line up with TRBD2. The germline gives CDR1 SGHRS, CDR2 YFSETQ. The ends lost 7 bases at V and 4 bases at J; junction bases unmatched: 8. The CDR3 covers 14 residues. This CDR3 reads CASRGTSVYNEQFF. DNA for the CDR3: TGCGCCAGCCGCGGCACTAGCGTTTACAATGAGCAGTTCTTC.

The CDR3 sequence: CASRTGNPGANVLTF. DNA of the CDR3: TGCGCCAGCCGTACAGGGAATCCTGGGGCCAACGTCCTGACTTTC. The rearrangement links TRBV5-1 to TRBJ2-6; perhaps TRBD1 as D (6 bases). In germline, CDR1 is SGHRS, CDR2 YFSETQ. The CDR3 is 15 amino acids. V lost 7 bases and J lost 2, with 13 bases in between.

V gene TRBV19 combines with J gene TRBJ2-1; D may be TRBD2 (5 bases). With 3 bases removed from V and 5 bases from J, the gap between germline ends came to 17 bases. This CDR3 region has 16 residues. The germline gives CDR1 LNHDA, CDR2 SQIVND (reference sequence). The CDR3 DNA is TGTGCCAGTAGTATTTTGTCCCCCCCTAGCAACAATGAGCAGTTCTTC. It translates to CASSILSPPSNNEQFF.

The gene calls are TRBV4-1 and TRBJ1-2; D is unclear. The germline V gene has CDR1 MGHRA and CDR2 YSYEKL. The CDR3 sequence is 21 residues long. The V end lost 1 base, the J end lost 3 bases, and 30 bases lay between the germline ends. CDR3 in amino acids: CASSQAASRDPGREVYYGYTF. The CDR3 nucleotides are TGCGCCAGCAGCCAAGCCGCCTCACGGGATCCGGGCCGGGAAGTCTACTATGGCTACACCTTC.

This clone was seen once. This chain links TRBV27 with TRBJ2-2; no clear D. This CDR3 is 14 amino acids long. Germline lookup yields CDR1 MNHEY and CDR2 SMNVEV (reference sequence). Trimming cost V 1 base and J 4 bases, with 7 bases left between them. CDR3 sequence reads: CASSLLPITGELFF. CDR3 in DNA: TGTGCCAGCAGTTTATTACCTATCACCGGGGAGCTGTTTTTT.